What follows is one TCR beta chain and its context. Its matching antigen is unknown. Germline V gives CDR1 LGHNA, CDR2 YNFKEQ. Trimming shortened V by 5 bases and J by 8 bases, and 15 bases separated the two germline ends. This CDR3 is 13 amino acids long. Preparation of the TCRbeta library used unique molecular identifiers. TCRdb re-called the PCR reads through MiXCR, storing one row per CDR3 protein. The repertoire holds about a million distinct CDR3 sequences, with under 30% as singletons. The data originate from a study of T-cell reconstitution after alpha-beta-depleted transplantation in children. Findings of the study overall: The origin of high day-60 TCRbeta diversity in some patients lay in surviving recipient T cells and thymic progenitors. Newly produced T cells mostly accounted for T-cell counts and diversity one year post-transplant.

This rearrangement joins TRBV4-2 to TRBJ1-2; D possibly corresponds to TRBD1 (6 bases). This TCR was recovered from a boy in the first two years of life who had a stem cell transplant for SCID, so the T cells may come from the graft donor. The specimen comprised PBMCs, mostly from graft donor cells, sampled 360 days after TCRalphabeta/CD19-depleted stem cell transplant. DNA of the CDR3: TGTGCCAGCAGCAGGGACACTTCGGGCGGCTACACCTTC. It is translated as CASSRDTSGGYTF.